This TCR beta chain was retrieved from a study of cytomegalovirus exposure and HLA in healthy donors. Study summary: Among about 179 million T cells, an earlier analysis found about 100 million unique TCR beta sequences. Across 350 to 400 genotyped donors, around 80% landed in the Caucasian-associated ancestry cluster.

With respect to this clone: What it binds is not known.

The PCR employed 60 Vbeta primers together with 13 Jbeta primers. Data came from immunoSEQ multiplex PCR; TCRdb stores just in-frame clones and leaves some out. The sample includes 90,000 to 130,000 clones, around 84% of them seen just once. The CDR3 is 14 amino acids. V lost 0 bases to trimming and J lost 8 bases; unmatched junction nucleotides: 5. Looked up from germline, CDR1 is SGDLS and CDR2 is YYNGEE. The study, taken as a whole, reports: A later analysis linked a missense DCLRE1C variant to TCR beta V- and J-gene trimming. What a later analysis reportedly showed was that an Asian-associated ancestry cluster had fewer N-insertions than the approximately 700-donor mean.

The chain employs TRBV9 and TRBJ1-2; TRBD1 agrees at 9 bases. The source is a man aged 25 to 45 in good health and CMV-seropositive. The sequenced sample was PBMCs. CDR3 in DNA: TGTGCCAGCAGCGTAGAACAGGGGGCGCGGGGCTACACCTTC. Protein product: CASSVEQGARGYTF.